Each of the 26 T cell receptor beta chains below was sequenced from the same sample in a study of T cell responses to AZD1222 COVID-19 vaccine. Data came from immunoSEQ multiplex PCR; TCRdb stores just in-frame clones and leaves some out. The sample yields more than 75,000 clones, 80% to 90% seen once. The material was peripheral blood, obtained on day 0 of AZD1222 vaccination. The receptors originated from an adult in good health.

The chain carries TRBV29-1 and TRBJ1-2; a weak D match, TRBD1 (5 bases). The CDR3 covers 15 residues. Trimming took 3 bases from V and 8 from J, leaving 22 bases between them. Germline V gene data show CDR1 as SQVTM and CDR2 as ANQGSEA. In DNA, the CDR3 is TGCAGCGTTGAGTCTACGGGTCAGGGTCTTGGGGGCTACACCTTC. Translation gives CSVESTGQGLGGYTF. Variable domain in full (rest from reference TRBV29-1 and TRBJ1-2): SAVISQKPSRDICQRGTSLTIQCQVDSQVTMMFWYRQQPGQSLTLIATANQGSEATYESGFVIDKFPISRPNLTFSTLTVSNMSPEDSSIYLCSVESTGQGLGGYTFGSGTRLTVV.

This chain links TRBV19 with TRBJ2-7; D not resolved. Germline CDR1 reads LNHDA; CDR2 reads SQIVND (reference sequence). Deletions cut 3 bases from V and 6 bases from J, with 15 bases between. The CDR3 is 14 amino acids. DNA of the CDR3: TGTGCCAGTAGTATTGCCGCCGCGTCCCTCGAGCAGTACTTC. Translation: CASSIAAASLEQYF.

V gene TRBV6-2 or TRBV6-3 combines with J gene TRBJ1-1, with unresolved D. The V and J ends lost 2 bases and 0 bases respectively, with 7 bases between them. The CDR3 runs 14 residues. Germline V gene sequence: CDR1 MNHEY, CDR2 SVGEGT. The CDR3 nucleotides read TGTGCCAGCAGTTACAGTCAGATGAACACTGAAGCTTTCTTT. This sequence encodes CASSYSQMNTEAFF.

This clone was seen more than once but under ten times. The rearrangement uses TRBV28 and TRBJ1-4; 7 bases map to TRBD1. This CDR3 has 15 residues. Germline CDR1 MDHEN, CDR2 SYDVKM. After removal of 6 bases from V and 7 bases from J, the junction contained 11 bases not matched to a gene. Here the CDR3 reads CASRPQQGLAEKLFF. The CDR3 DNA reads TGTGCCAGCAGACCGCAACAGGGGCTTGCTGAAAAACTGTTTTTT. Full variable domain (outside the CDR3, taken from reference TRBV28 and TRBJ1-4): DVKVTQSSRYLVKRTGEKVFLECVQDMDHENMFWYRQDPGLGLRLIYFSYDVKMKEKGDIPEGYSVSREKKERFSLILESASTNQTSMYLCASRPQQGLAEKLFFGSGTQLSVL.

J is TRBJ2-2 and V is TRBV5-1; weak D call: TRBD2 (5 bases). Germline assignment: CDR1 SGHRS and CDR2 YFSETQ. The CDR3 is 15 amino acids. Trimming stripped 6 bases from V and 4 bases from J, with 16 bases between. The CDR3: CASMVEGSSTGELFF. The DNA for the CDR3 is TGCGCCAGCATGGTTGAGGGTTCGAGCACCGGGGAGCTGTTTTTT.

This chain joins TRBV5-1 and TRBJ2-5; D remains unclear. The CDR3 runs to 14 residues. V dropped 4 bases and J dropped 1 base, with 11 bases sitting between them. Germline assignment: CDR1 SGHRS and CDR2 YFSETQ. The CDR3: CASSPSRSQETQYF. DNA of the CDR3: TGCGCCAGCAGCCCTTCGCGCAGCCAAGAGACCCAGTACTTC.

This chain links TRBV7-9 with TRBJ1-6; D ambiguous. With 0 bases removed from V and 6 bases from J, the gap between germline ends came to 12 bases. The CDR3 runs to 16 residues. In germline, CDR1 is SEHNR, CDR2 FQNEAQ (reference sequence). The CDR3 DNA sequence: TGTGCCAGCAGCTTAGCAGGGAGCCCCGTTAATTCACCCCTCCACTTT. It codes for CASSLAGSPVNSPLHF.

The chain links TRBV28 to TRBJ1-1; TRBD1 might be the D (6 bases). CDR1 and CDR2 (germline): MDHEN, SYDVKM. Trimming stripped 7 bases from V and 1 base from J, with 13 bases between. The CDR3 contains 14 residues. The chain's CDR3 is CASKENRANTEAFF. CDR3 sequence (DNA): TGTGCCAGCAAGGAAAACAGGGCGAACACTGAAGCTTTCTTT.

The chain carries TRBV25-1 and TRBJ2-5; TRBD1 matches 8 bases. The CDR3 has 13 residues. V shed 5 bases, J shed 4 bases, and the junction held 3 bases outside the gene matches. Germline CDR1 is MGHDK and CDR2 is SYGVNS. This CDR3 is CASSSRGLETQYF. The CDR3 DNA reads TGTGCCAGCAGTTCCAGGGGGCTAGAGACCCAGTACTTC. The variable domain in full, completed from reference TRBV25-1 and TRBJ2-5, reads EADIYQTPRYLVIGTGKKITLECSQTMGHDKMYWYQQDPGMELHLIHYSYGVNSTEKGDLSSESTVSRIRTEHFPLTLESARPSHTSQYLCASSSRGLETQYFGPGTRLLVL.

This clone appeared once. The V and J genes are TRBV7-8 and TRBJ1-2; 8 bases agree with TRBD1. V lost 5 bases and J lost 3; bases outside the gene matches: 8. Germline loops: CDR1 SGHVS, CDR2 FQNEAQ. The CDR3 covers 15 residues. The CDR3 DNA follows: TGTGCCAGCAGCGCAAGACAGGGGATGGACTATGGCTACACCTTC. Translating it yields CASSARQGMDYGYTF.

The chain links TRBV7-2 to TRBJ1-1; D not certain. The germline V gene encodes CDR1 SGHTA and CDR2 FQGNSA. CDR3 length: 15 residues. The ends were cut back, 4 bases at V and 0 bases at J, with 12 bases in the middle. CDR3 nucleotides: TGTGCCAGCAGCTCACTGGGCATGCTGAACACTGAAGCTTTCTTT. Protein sequence: CASSSLGMLNTEAFF.

This chain uses TRBV28 with TRBJ1-5; D gene unclear. Trimming removed 3 bases from V and 0 bases from J, with 15 bases in between. Germline CDR1 reads MDHEN; CDR2 reads SYDVKM. CDR3 length equals 17 residues. This CDR3 is CASSLAGITYSNQPQHF. CDR3 DNA sequence: TGTGCCAGCAGTTTGGCGGGGATAACTTATAGCAATCAGCCCCAGCATTTT.

The chain is built from TRBV4-3 and TRBJ2-7; tentative D call: TRBD2 (5 bases). Trimming stripped 0 bases from V and 2 bases from J, with 11 bases between. Germline V CDR1 and CDR2: LGHNA, YSLEER. The CDR3 runs to 15 residues. CDR3 amino acids: CASSQELAPAYEQYF. CDR3 nucleotides: TGCGCCAGCAGCCAAGAGTTAGCGCCTGCCTACGAGCAGTACTTC.

The chain recombines TRBV5-5 with TRBJ2-1; D not resolved. The germline V gene encodes CDR1 SGHKS and CDR2 YYEKEE (reference sequence). Trimming cost V 5 bases and J 0 bases, with 9 bases left between them. The CDR3 totals 14 residues. Written as DNA, the CDR3 is TGTGCCAGCAGTTCCGACCCCTCCTACAATGAGCAGTTCTTC. Amino acid sequence: CASSSDPSYNEQFF.

This clone has a single count. The rearrangement uses TRBV9 and TRBJ2-2; D is uncertain. Germline values: CDR1 SGDLS, CDR2 YYNGEE. V was clipped by 4 bases and J by 1 base, with 2 bases between them. This CDR3 is 12 amino acids long. CDR3 nucleotides: TGTGCCAGCAGCAAGAACACCGGGGAGCTGTTTTTT. Translated: CASSKNTGELFF.

The chain uses TRBV19 and TRBJ2-3, with D maybe TRBD1 (5 bases). The CDR3 runs 14 residues. CDR1 and CDR2 from the germline V gene are LNHDA and SQIVND (reference sequence). V dropped 2 bases and J dropped 8 bases, with 14 bases sitting between them. The CDR3 protein is CASSIPRTRGTQYF. The CDR3 nucleotides read TGTGCCAGTAGTATACCCCGAACAAGGGGTACGCAGTATTTT. Full variable domain (outside the CDR3, taken from reference TRBV19 and TRBJ2-3): DGGITQSPKYLFRKEGQNVTLSCEQNLNHDAMYWYRQDPGQGLRLIYYSQIVNDFQKGDIAEGYSVSREKKESFPLTVTSAQKNPTAFYLCASSIPRTRGTQYFGPGTRLTVL.

J is TRBJ2-2 and V is TRBV3-1 (or the pseudogene TRBV3-2); D perhaps matches TRBD1 (6 bases). This CDR3 has 16 amino acids. Trimming pared 4 bases from V and 6 bases from J, leaving 18 bases between. Germline V gene lookup returns CDR1 LGHDT and CDR2 YNNKEL (reference sequence). DNA of the CDR3: TGTGCCAGCAGCCTACAGGGCGGACGACTCGCCGGGGAGCTGTTTTTT. This translates into CASSLQGGRLAGELFF.

The gene calls are TRBV4-3 and TRBJ1-1; D uncertain. CDR3 size: 15 residues. Trimming pared 8 bases from V and 0 bases from J, leaving 16 bases between. Germline assignment: CDR1 LGHNA and CDR2 YSLEER. CDR3 in DNA: TGCGCCAGCCGAAGGAGGCACAGTGTGAACACTGAAGCTTTCTTT. The encoded protein is CASRRRHSVNTEAFF.

The chain uses TRBV27 and TRBJ2-7, with D perhaps TRBD2 (6 bases). The CDR3 totals 12 residues. Germline V lookup: CDR1 MNHEY, CDR2 SMNVEV (reference sequence). The germline V and J ends were trimmed by 1 base and 6 bases, with 7 bases remaining between them. The DNA of the CDR3 is TGTGCCAGCAGTTTATTGGGGGGCGAGCAGTACTTC. Translating it yields CASSLLGGEQYF.

The V and J genes are TRBV6-4 and TRBJ2-3; either TRBD1 or TRBD2 may supply D (5 bases each). The CDR3 covers 15 residues. Per the germline V gene, CDR1 is MRHNA and CDR2 is SNTAGT. V was trimmed by 5 bases and J by 0 bases, leaving 12 bases between them. DNA of the CDR3: TGTGCCAGCAGTCGGGACGGAGCTAGCACAGATACGCAGTATTTT. Protein sequence: CASSRDGASTDTQYF.

The chain's CDR3 is CAWAGPPLHF. CDR3 bases: TGTGCCTGGGCTGGGCCCCCCCTCCACTTT. This chain joins TRBV30 and TRBJ1-6; no clear D. The CDR3 length is 10 residues. The V end was cut by 5 bases, the J end by 13 bases, with 9 bases between. Germline V gives CDR1 GTSNPN, CDR2 SVGIG (reference sequence).

This chain uses TRBV28 with TRBJ2-7; tentatively, D is TRBD1 (7 bases). V was clipped by 10 bases and J by 1 base, with 17 bases between them. The CDR3 spans 14 residues. Looked up from germline, CDR1 is MDHEN and CDR2 is SYDVKM. CDR3 protein: CATGLEGQSYEQYF. CDR3 nucleotides: TGTGCCACAGGGCTGGAGGGACAGTCCTACGAGCAGTACTTC. Using reference TRBV28 and TRBJ2-7 for the parts outside the CDR3, the full variable domain is DVKVTQSSRYLVKRTGEKVFLECVQDMDHENMFWYRQDPGLGLRLIYFSYDVKMKEKGDIPEGYSVSREKKERFSLILESASTNQTSMYLCATGLEGQSYEQYFGPGTRLTVT.

V is TRBV7-6 and J is TRBJ1-2; TRBD1 might be the D (5 bases). This CDR3 contains 16 residues. V lost 1 base and J lost 5, with 17 bases in between. The germline gives CDR1 SGHVS, CDR2 FNYEAQ. CDR3 sequence (DNA): TGTGCCAGCAGCTTAGGGGGCAGCTTAGACGGTTATGGCTACACCTTC. Translating gives CASSLGGSLDGYGYTF.

The chain links TRBV9 to TRBJ1-5; maybe TRBD1 (6 bases). The ends were cut back, 4 bases at V and 2 bases at J, with 13 bases in the middle. The CDR3 contains 15 residues. CDR1 and CDR2 (germline): SGDLS, YYNGEE. CDR3 region: CASSPLGQRNQPQHF. The DNA of the CDR3 is TGTGCCAGCAGCCCGTTAGGACAGCGCAATCAGCCCCAGCATTTT.

CDR3 DNA: TGTGCCAGCAGTACCCCCAGCGGGGCAAATGAAAAACTGTTTTTT. It translates to CASSTPSGANEKLFF. This sequence joins TRBV6-6 and TRBJ1-4, with a possible D match to TRBD1 (5 bases). CDR3 length: 15 residues. Looked up from germline, CDR1 is MNHNY and CDR2 is SVGAGI (reference sequence). The V and J ends lost 5 bases and 5 bases respectively, with 15 bases between them.

V usage is TRBV5-1 and J usage is TRBJ1-1, with D maybe TRBD1 (5 bases). Trimming stripped 3 bases from V and 2 bases from J, with 14 bases between. CDR3 length: 15 residues. The germline CDR1 and CDR2 sequences are SGHRS and YFSETQ. The CDR3 here is CASSSGSSYNTEAFF. The CDR3 coding sequence is TGCGCCAGCAGCTCAGGGTCCAGCTATAACACTGAAGCTTTCTTT.